The clone carrying this TCR beta chain occurred many times. MiXCR was run by TCRdb on the RT-PCR reads, yielding one entry per CDR3 protein. The sample lists about 680,000 distinct CDR3 sequences, 14% occurring once. The V and J ends lost 7 bases and 2 bases respectively, with 13 bases between them. The CDR3 loop spans 14 amino acids. In germline, CDR1 is SEHNR, CDR2 FQNEAQ (reference sequence). This sequence joins TRBV7-9 and TRBJ2-3; D tentatively reads TRBD1 or TRBD2 (5 bases each). The sequence was obtained from a female donor in good health, serving as a healthy control. What was sequenced was memory CD4+ T cells from blood. The CDR3 DNA is TGTGCCAGCATAACGTCGGGGCACACAGATACGCAGTATTTT. Its translation: CASITSGHTDTQYF.